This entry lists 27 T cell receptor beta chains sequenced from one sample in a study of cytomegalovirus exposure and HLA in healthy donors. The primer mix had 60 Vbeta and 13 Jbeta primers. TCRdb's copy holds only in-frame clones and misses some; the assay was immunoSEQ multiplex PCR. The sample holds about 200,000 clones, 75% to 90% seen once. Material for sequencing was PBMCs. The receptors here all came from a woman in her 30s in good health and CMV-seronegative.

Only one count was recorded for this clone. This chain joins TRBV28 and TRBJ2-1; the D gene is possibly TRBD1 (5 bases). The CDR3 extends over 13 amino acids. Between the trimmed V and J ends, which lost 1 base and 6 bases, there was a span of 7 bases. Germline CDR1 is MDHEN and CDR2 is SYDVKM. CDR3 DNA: TGTGCCAGCAGTTTATCAGGGTTCAATGAGCAGTTCTTC. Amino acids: CASSLSGFNEQFF.

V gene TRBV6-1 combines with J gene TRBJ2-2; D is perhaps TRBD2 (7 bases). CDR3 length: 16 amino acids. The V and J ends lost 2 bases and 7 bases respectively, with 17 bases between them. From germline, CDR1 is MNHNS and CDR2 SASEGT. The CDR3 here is CASSEFRGAVGGELFF. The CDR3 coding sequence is TGTGCCAGCAGTGAATTCCGGGGGGCCGTTGGCGGGGAGCTGTTTTTT.

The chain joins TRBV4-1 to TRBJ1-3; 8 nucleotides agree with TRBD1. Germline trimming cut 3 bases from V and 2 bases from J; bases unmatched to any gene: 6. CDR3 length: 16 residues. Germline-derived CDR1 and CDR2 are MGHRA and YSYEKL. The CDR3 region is CASSQDQGAAGNTIYF. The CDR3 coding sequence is TGCGCCAGCAGCCAGGATCAGGGGGCGGCTGGAAACACCATATATTTT.

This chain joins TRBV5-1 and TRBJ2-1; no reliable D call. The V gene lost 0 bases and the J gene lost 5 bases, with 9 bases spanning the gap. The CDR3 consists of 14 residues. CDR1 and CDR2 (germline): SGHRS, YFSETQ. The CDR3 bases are TGCGCCAGCAGCTTGGTACCCAGTGACAATGAGCAGTTCTTC. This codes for CASSLVPSDNEQFF.

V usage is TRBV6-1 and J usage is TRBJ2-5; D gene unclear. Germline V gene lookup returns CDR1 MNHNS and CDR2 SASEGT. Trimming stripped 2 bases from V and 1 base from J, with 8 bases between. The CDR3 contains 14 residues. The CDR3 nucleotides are TGTGCCAGCAGTGAATTATGGCCCCAAGAGACCCAGTACTTC. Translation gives CASSELWPQETQYF.

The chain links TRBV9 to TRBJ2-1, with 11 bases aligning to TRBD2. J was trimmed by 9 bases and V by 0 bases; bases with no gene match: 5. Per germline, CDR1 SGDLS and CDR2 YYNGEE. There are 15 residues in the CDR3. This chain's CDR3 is CASSVGASGGPEQFF. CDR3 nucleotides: TGTGCCAGCAGCGTAGGGGCTAGCGGGGGGCCTGAGCAGTTCTTC. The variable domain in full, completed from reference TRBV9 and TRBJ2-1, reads DSGVTQTPKHLITATGQRVTLRCSPRSGDLSVYWYQQSLDQGLQFLIQYYNGEERAKGNILERFSAQQFPDLHSELNLSSLELGDSALYFCASSVGASGGPEQFFGPGTRLTVL.

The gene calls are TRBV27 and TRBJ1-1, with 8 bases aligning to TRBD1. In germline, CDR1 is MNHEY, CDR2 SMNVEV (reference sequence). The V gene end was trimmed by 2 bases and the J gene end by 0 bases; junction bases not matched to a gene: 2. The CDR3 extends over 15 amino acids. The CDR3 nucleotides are TGTGCCAGCAGTTTAAGGGACAGGATGAACACTGAAGCTTTCTTT. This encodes CASSLRDRMNTEAFF.

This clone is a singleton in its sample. The CDR3 DNA sequence: TGCGCCAGCAGCTGGGACTTCTCTGGGGCCAACGTCCTGACTTTC. Translating it yields CASSWDFSGANVLTF. This rearrangement joins TRBV5-1 to TRBJ2-6; weak D call: TRBD2 (6 bases). Deletions cut 3 bases from V and 0 bases from J, with 7 bases between. Per germline, CDR1 SGHRS and CDR2 YFSETQ. The CDR3 extends over 15 amino acids.

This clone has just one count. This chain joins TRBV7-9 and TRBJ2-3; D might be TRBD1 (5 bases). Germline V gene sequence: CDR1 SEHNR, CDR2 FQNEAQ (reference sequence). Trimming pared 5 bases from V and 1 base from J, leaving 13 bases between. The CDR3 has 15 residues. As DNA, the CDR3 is TGTGCCAGCAGCCTGCAGGGTTTGGGCACAGATACGCAGTATTTT. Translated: CASSLQGLGTDTQYF. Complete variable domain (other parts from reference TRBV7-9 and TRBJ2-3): DTGVSQNPRHKITKRGQNVTFRCDPISEHNRLYWYRQTLGQGPEFLTYFQNEAQLEKSRLLSDRFSAERPKGSFSTLEIQRTEQGDSAMYLCASSLQGLGTDTQYFGPGTRLTVL.

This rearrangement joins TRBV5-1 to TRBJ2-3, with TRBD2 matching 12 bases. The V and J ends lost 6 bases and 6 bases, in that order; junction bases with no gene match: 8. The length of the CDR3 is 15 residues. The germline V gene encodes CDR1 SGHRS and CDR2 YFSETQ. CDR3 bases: TGCGCCAGCACCACAACTGGACTAGCGGGGGATACGCAGTATTTT. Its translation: CASTTTGLAGDTQYF.

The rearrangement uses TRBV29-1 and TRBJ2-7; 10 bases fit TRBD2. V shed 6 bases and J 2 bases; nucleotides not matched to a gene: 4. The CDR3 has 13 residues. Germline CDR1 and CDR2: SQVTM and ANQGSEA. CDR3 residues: CSVLAGGTYEQYF. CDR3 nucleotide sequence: TGCAGCGTGTTAGCGGGAGGAACCTACGAGCAGTACTTC.

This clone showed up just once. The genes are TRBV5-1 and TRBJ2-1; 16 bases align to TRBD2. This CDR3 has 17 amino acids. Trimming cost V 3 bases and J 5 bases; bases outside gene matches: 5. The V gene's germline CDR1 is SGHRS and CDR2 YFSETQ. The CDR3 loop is CASSSGTSGRGHNEQFF. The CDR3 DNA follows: TGCGCCAGCAGCTCCGGGACTAGCGGGAGGGGCCACAATGAGCAGTTCTTC.

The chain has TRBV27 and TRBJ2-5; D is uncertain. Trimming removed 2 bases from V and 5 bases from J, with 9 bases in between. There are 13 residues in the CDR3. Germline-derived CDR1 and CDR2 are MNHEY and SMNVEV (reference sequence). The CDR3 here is CASSLRLRETQYF. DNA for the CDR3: TGTGCCAGCAGTTTACGCCTGAGGGAGACCCAGTACTTC.

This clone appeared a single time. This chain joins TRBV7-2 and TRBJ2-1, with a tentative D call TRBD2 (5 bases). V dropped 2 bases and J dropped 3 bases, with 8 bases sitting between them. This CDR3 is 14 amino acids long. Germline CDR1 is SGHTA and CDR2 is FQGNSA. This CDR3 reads CASSLYGIYNEQFF. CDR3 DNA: TGTGCCAGCAGCTTATACGGGATCTACAATGAGCAGTTCTTC.

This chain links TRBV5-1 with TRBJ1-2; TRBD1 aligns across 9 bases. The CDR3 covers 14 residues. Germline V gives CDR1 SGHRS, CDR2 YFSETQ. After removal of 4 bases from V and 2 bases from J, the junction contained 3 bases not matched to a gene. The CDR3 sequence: CASSPGTGNYGYTF. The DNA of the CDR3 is TGCGCCAGCAGCCCGGGGACAGGGAACTATGGCTACACCTTC.

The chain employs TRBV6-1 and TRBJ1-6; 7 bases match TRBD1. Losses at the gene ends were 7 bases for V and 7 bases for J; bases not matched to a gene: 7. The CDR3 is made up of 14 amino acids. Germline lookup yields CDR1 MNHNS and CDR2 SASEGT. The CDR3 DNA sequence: TGTGCCAGCACCTCTCCGGGACAGAATTCACCCCTCCACTTT. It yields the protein CASTSPGQNSPLHF.

The CDR3 sequence is CASSQGDWAYTQYF. In DNA form, the CDR3 reads TGTGCCAGCAGCCAAGGGGACTGGGCCTATACGCAGTATTTT. This chain connects TRBV2 to TRBJ2-3, with a tentative D call TRBD2 (6 bases). The CDR3 length is 14 residues. The V end lost 6 bases, the J end lost 7 bases, and 17 bases lay between the germline ends. CDR1 SNHLY and CDR2 FYNNEI come from the germline V gene.

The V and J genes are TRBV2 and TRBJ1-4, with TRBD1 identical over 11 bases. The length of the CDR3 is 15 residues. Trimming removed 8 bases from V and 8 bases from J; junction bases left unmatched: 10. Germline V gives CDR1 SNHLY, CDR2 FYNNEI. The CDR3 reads CASGSDRGPWEKLFF. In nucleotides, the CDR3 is TGTGCCAGCGGCTCGGACAGGGGGCCTTGGGAAAAACTGTTTTTT.

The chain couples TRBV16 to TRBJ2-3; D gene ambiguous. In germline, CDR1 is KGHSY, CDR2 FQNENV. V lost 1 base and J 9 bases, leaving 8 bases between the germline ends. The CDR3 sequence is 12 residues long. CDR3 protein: CASSQFGETQYF. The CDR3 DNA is TGTGCCAGCAGCCAATTCGGAGAAACGCAGTATTTT.

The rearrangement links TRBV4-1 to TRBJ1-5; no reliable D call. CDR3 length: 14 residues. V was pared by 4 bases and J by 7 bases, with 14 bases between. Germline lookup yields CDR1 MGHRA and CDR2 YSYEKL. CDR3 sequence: CASSPTAPGQPQHF. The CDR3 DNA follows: TGCGCCAGCAGCCCGACGGCGCCGGGGCAGCCCCAGCATTTT.

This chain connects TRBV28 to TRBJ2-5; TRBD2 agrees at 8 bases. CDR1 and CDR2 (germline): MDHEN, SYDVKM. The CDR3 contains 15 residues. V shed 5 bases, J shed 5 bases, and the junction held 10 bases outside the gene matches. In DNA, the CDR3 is TGTGCCAGCAGTCCGGGGGGGGCCCTCCCGGAGACCCAGTACTTC. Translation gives CASSPGGALPETQYF. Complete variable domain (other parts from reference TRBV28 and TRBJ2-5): DVKVTQSSRYLVKRTGEKVFLECVQDMDHENMFWYRQDPGLGLRLIYFSYDVKMKEKGDIPEGYSVSREKKERFSLILESASTNQTSMYLCASSPGGALPETQYFGPGTRLLVL.

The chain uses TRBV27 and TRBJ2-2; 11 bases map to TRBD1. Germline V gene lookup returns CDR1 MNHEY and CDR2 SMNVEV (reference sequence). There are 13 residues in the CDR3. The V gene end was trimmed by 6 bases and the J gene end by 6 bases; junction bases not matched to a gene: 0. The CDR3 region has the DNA TGTGCCAGCAGGGACAGGGGGCCCGGGGAGCTGTTTTTT. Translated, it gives CASRDRGPGELFF.

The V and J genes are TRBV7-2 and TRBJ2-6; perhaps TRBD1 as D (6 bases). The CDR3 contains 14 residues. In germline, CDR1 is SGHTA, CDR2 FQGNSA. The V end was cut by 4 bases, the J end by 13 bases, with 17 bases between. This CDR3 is CASSSPDSAHVLTF. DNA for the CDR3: TGTGCCAGCAGCTCCCCGGACAGCGCGCATGTCCTGACTTTC.

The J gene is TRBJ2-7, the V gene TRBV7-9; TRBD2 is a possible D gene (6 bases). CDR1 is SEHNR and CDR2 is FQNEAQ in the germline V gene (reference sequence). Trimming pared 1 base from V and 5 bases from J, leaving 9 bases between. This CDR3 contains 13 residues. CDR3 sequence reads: CASSLVASDEQYF. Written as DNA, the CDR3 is TGTGCCAGCAGCTTAGTGGCTAGCGACGAGCAGTACTTC.

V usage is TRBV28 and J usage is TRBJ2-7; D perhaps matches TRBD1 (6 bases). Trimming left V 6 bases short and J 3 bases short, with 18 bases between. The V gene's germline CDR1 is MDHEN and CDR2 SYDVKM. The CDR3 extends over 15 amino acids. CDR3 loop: CASSSGQSMDYEQYF. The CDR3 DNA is TGTGCCAGCAGCTCAGGACAGAGCATGGACTACGAGCAGTACTTC. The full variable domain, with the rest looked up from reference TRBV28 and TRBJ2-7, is DVKVTQSSRYLVKRTGEKVFLECVQDMDHENMFWYRQDPGLGLRLIYFSYDVKMKEKGDIPEGYSVSREKKERFSLILESASTNQTSMYLCASSSGQSMDYEQYFGPGTRLTVT.

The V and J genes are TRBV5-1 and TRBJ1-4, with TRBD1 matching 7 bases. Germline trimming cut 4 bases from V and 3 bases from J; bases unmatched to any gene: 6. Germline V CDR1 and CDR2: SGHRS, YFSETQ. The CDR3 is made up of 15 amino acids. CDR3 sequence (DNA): TGCGCCAGCAGCCTTTCGACAGGGCCTAATGAAAAACTGTTTTTT. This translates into CASSLSTGPNEKLFF.

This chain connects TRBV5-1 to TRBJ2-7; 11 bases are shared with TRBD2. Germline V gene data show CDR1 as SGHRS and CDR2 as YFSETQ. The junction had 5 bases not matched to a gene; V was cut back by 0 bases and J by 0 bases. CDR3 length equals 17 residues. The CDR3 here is CASSLGTSGYFSYEQYF. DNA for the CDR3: TGCGCCAGCAGCTTGGGGACTAGCGGGTACTTCTCCTACGAGCAGTACTTC.